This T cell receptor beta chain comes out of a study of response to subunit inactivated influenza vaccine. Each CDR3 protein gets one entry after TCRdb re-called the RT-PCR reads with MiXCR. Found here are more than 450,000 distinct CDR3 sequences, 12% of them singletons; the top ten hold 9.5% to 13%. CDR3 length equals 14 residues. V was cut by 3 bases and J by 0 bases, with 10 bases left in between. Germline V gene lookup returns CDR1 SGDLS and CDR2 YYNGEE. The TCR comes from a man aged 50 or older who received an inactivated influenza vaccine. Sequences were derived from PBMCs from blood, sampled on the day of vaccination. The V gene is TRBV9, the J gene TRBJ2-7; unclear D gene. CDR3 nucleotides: TGTGCCAGCAGCGAAACTGGGGACTCCTACGAGCAGTACTTC. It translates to CASSETGDSYEQYF. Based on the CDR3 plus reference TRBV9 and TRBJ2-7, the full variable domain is DSGVTQTPKHLITATGQRVTLRCSPRSGDLSVYWYQQSLDQGLQFLIQYYNGEERAKGNILERFSAQQFPDLHSELNLSSLELGDSALYFCASSETGDSYEQYFGPGTRLTVT.